A selection of T cell receptor beta chains follows, all from one sample in a study of T cells in Graves' hyperthyroidism and ophthalmopathy. MiXCR was run by TCRdb on the multiplex PCR reads, yielding one entry per CDR3 protein. The sample shows about 420,000 distinct CDR3 sequences, approximately 15% of them seen only once. The sample was blood. The receptors shown here come from a woman aged 18-30 years with Graves' hyperthyroidism. Both conserved end residues are trimmed from each CDR3. The order of the fields is J gene, clone size, V gene, CDR3 length, CDR3 protein. Clone size is shown for a subset of rows, as once, few, many or a class of expanded clone.

J: TRBJ2-3
size: few
V: TRBV5-6
length: 13
CDR3: ASSLRGVATDTQY

J: TRBJ2-5
size: few
V: TRBV9
length: 14
CDR3: ASSGIRQGLQETQY

J: TRBJ1-5
size: many
V: TRBV27
length: 12
CDR3: ASSLGGRNQPQH

J: TRBJ2-1
size: .
V: TRBV7-2
length: 14
CDR3: ASSLVGGASYNEQF

J: TRBJ1-5
size: many
V: TRBV18
length: 14
CDR3: ASSHERTGSNQPQH

J: TRBJ1-1
size: .
V: TRBV11-2
length: 11
CDR3: ASSYIQGTEAF

J: TRBJ2-1
size: many
V: TRBV6-1
length: 10
CDR3: ASGVIASEQF

J: TRBJ2-3
size: .
V: TRBV19
length: 14
CDR3: ASSMKTPVSTDTQY

J: TRBJ1-1
size: many
V: TRBV7-9
length: 12
CDR3: AGSLGGTDTEAF

J: TRBJ1-3
size: once
V: TRBV10-3
length: 13
CDR3: AISENGRVGDTIY

J: TRBJ1-2
size: many
V: TRBV7-8
length: 12
CDR3: ASSLAVEARGYT

J: TRBJ2-1
size: many
V: TRBV11-2
length: 9
CDR3: ASSLGSPQF

J: TRBJ1-2
size: .
V: TRBV3-2
length: 15
CDR3: ASSQACAEGFGYGYT

J: TRBJ2-2
size: many
V: TRBV6-5
length: 16
CDR3: ASSYGTSGAKGTGELF

J: TRBJ1-2
size: many
V: TRBV6-1
length: 13
CDR3: ASRRDTDPNYGYT

J: TRBJ2-5
size: many
V: TRBV28
length: 12
CDR3: ASSLTGSTETQY

J: TRBJ2-7
size: .
V: TRBV7-2
length: 12
CDR3: ASSKGHLWYEQY

J: TRBJ2-1
size: many
V: TRBV28
length: 14
CDR3: ASTTPDRGRGDEQF

J: TRBJ2-7
size: many
V: TRBV10-3
length: 14
CDR3: AISESQARGRYEQY

J: TRBJ2-1
size: many
V: TRBV7-3
length: 16
CDR3: ASSPRGASGGVGNEQF

J: TRBJ2-2
size: few
V: TRBV20-1
length: 13
CDR3: SARPGMANTGELF

J: TRBJ2-2
size: many
V: TRBV28
length: 14
CDR3: ASRAAQGGSTGELF